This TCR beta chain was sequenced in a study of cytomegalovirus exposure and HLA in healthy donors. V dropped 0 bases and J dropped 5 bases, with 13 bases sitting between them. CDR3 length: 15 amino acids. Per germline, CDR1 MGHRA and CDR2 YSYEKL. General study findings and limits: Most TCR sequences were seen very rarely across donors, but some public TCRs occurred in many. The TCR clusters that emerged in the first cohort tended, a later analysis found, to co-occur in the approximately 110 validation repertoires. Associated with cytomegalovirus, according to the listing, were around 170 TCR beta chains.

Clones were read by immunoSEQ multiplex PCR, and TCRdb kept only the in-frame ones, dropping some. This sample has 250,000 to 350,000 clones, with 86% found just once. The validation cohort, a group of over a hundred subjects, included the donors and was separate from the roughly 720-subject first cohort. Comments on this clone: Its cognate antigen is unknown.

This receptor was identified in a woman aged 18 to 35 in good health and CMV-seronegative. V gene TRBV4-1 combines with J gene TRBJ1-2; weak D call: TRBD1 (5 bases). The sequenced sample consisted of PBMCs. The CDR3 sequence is CASSQDPPRQYGYTF. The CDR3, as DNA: TGCGCCAGCAGCCAAGATCCCCCGAGACAGTATGGCTACACCTTC.